Following are 14 T cell receptor beta chains from one sample sequenced in a study of T cells after yellow fever vaccination. TCRdb called the 5' RACE reads again in MiXCR, with one record for every CDR3 protein. The table has 400,000 to 650,000 distinct CDR3 sequences, 21% seen once. Sequenced material: PBMCs, taken less than 25 days after the first yellow fever vaccination. The receptors shown here come from a young man who received the YFV17D yellow fever vaccine.

The sample holds many counts of this clonotype. J is TRBJ2-1 and V is TRBV5-1; D might be TRBD1 or TRBD2, each matching 6 bases. The CDR3 runs 15 residues. V was clipped by 0 bases and J by 8 bases, with 15 bases between them. Germline CDR1 SGHRS, CDR2 YFSETQ. The CDR3 here is CASSLEGRGVDEQFF. CDR3 sequence (DNA): TGCGCCAGCAGCTTGGAGGGTAGGGGGGTAGATGAGCAGTTCTTC.

The CDR3 spells CASSVAFGTGTYEQYF. The CDR3 DNA is TGTGCCAGCAGCGTAGCTTTCGGGACAGGGACCTACGAGCAGTACTTC. The chain employs TRBV9 and TRBJ2-7; 9 bases align to TRBD1. Germline values: CDR1 SGDLS, CDR2 YYNGEE. The CDR3 loop spans 16 amino acids. Trimming at V came to 0 bases and at J to 2 bases, leaving 6 bases not matched to a gene.

This clonotype has just a few counts. This sequence joins TRBV9 and TRBJ2-3; unclear D gene. There are 14 residues in the CDR3. The ends were cut back, 4 bases at V and 2 bases at J, with 11 bases in the middle. The germline V gene has CDR1 SGDLS and CDR2 YYNGEE. The CDR3 protein is CASSLGIDTDTQYF. The DNA for the CDR3 is TGTGCCAGCAGCCTTGGAATCGACACAGATACGCAGTATTTT.

The chain carries TRBV2 and TRBJ1-5; D gene unclear. The germline CDR1 and CDR2 sequences are SNHLY and FYNNEI. V lost 7 bases and J lost 5, with 15 bases in between. This CDR3 is 14 amino acids long. The CDR3 reads CASTDQRFHQPQHF. In nucleotides, the CDR3 is TGTGCCAGCACCGATCAGCGTTTTCATCAGCCCCAGCATTTT.

The chain employs TRBV5-1 and TRBJ1-5; no reliable D call. V lost 0 bases to trimming and J lost 9 bases, with 4 bases between them. Germline-derived CDR1 and CDR2 are SGHRS and YFSETQ. CDR3 length: 11 residues. The DNA for the CDR3 is TGCGCCAGCAGCTTGGCCAGGCCCCAGCATTTT. Encoded protein: CASSLARPQHF.

The chain joins TRBV15 to TRBJ1-5, with D perhaps matching TRBD1 (5 bases). Trimming removed 1 base at V and 9 bases at J, with 13 bases between. CDR1 LNHNV and CDR2 YYDKDF come from the germline V gene (reference sequence). The CDR3 sequence is 14 residues long. The CDR3 sequence is CATSRGGTRAPQHF. CDR3 in DNA: TGTGCCACCAGCAGAGGAGGGACTAGGGCGCCCCAGCATTTT.

The chain carries TRBV7-9 and TRBJ2-7, with 10 bases lining up with TRBD1. Germline V gene sequence: CDR1 SEHNR, CDR2 FQNEAQ (reference sequence). V was pared by 4 bases and J by 5 bases, with 8 bases of the junction left unmatched. CDR3 length equals 15 residues. CDR3 protein: CASSYGTGDRDEQYF. CDR3 sequence (DNA): TGTGCCAGCAGCTATGGGACAGGGGACAGGGACGAGCAGTACTTC.

This clonotype was detected only a few times. V gene TRBV10-3 combines with J gene TRBJ2-5; a weak D match, TRBD2 (8 bases). The germline V gene has CDR1 ENHRY and CDR2 SYGVKD. This CDR3 has 17 amino acids. V lost 4 bases and J lost 4, with 22 bases in between. For the CDR3, the DNA is TGTGCCATCAGTGCCGGTCGGGGGGGCGGGGACAGAGAGACCCAGTACTTC. It translates to CAISAGRGGGDRETQYF.

This clonotype was picked up a small number of times. V is TRBV7-2 and J is TRBJ2-7, with no clear D. Trimming stripped 2 bases from V and 2 bases from J, with 10 bases between. Germline V gene sequence: CDR1 SGHTA, CDR2 FQGNSA. This CDR3 comprises 14 residues. Here the CDR3 reads CASSLYQVTYEQYF. Here the CDR3 DNA reads TGTGCCAGCAGCTTATATCAGGTGACCTACGAGCAGTACTTC.

The chain employs TRBV6-2 or TRBV6-3 and TRBJ2-1; D is ambiguous. The V gene's germline CDR1 is MNHEY and CDR2 SVGEGT. This CDR3 has 13 amino acids. Trimming removed 8 bases at V and 3 bases at J, with 11 bases between. The CDR3 coding sequence is TGTGCCAGCCTCCGGAATTTCTACAATGAGCAGTTCTTC. Translating gives CASLRNFYNEQFF.

The rearrangement uses TRBV7-8 and TRBJ1-6; D unclear. Germline-derived CDR1 and CDR2 are SGHVS and FQNEAQ. Between the trimmed V and J ends, which lost 1 base and 7 bases, there was a span of 17 bases. The CDR3 length is 17 residues. CDR3 sequence: CASSLGLGREKNSPLHF. CDR3 nucleotide sequence: TGTGCCAGCAGCTTAGGGCTAGGACGGGAGAAGAATTCACCCCTCCACTTT.

V usage is TRBV7-2 and J usage is TRBJ1-6; 9 nucleotides align to TRBD1. The trim removed 4 bases at V and 9 bases at J, leaving 4 bases unmatched. Germline loops: CDR1 SGHTA, CDR2 FQGNSA. The length of the CDR3 is 14 residues. The CDR3 DNA sequence: TGTGCCAGCAGCTACCGGGACAGGGCTTCACCCCTCCACTTT. It translates to CASSYRDRASPLHF.

The V gene is TRBV20-1, the J gene TRBJ2-3, with 12 bases matching TRBD2. Germline V gives CDR1 DFQATT, CDR2 SNEGSKA (reference sequence). Trimming took 0 bases from V and 2 from J; bases not matched to a gene: 6. CDR3 size: 17 residues. The DNA of the CDR3 is TGCAGTGCTAGAGATGTACTAGCGGGGGGACACACAGATACGCAGTATTTT. This gives the protein CSARDVLAGGHTDTQYF.

This clonotype showed up just a few times. The genes are TRBV10-3 and TRBJ2-1; TRBD1 aligns across 9 bases. The CDR3 loop spans 14 amino acids. From germline, CDR1 is ENHRY and CDR2 SYGVKD. The V gene end was trimmed by 11 bases and the J gene end by 8 bases; junction bases not matched to a gene: 13. The CDR3 here is CAPTPGQGSDEQFF. For the CDR3, the DNA is TGTGCCCCAACCCCGGGACAGGGCTCCGATGAGCAGTTCTTC.